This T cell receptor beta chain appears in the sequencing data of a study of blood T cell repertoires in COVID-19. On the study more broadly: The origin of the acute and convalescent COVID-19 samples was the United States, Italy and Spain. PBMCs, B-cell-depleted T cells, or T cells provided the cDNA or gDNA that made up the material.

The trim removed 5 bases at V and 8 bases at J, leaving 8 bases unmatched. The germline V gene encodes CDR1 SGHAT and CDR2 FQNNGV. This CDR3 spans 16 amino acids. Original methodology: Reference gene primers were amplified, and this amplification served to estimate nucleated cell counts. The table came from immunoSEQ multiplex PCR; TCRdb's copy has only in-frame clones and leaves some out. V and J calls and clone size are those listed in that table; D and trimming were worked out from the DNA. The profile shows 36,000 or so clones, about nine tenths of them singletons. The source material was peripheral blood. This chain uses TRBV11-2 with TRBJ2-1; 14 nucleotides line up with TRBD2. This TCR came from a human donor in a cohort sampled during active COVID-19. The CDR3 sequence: CASSPPGLAGVHEQFF. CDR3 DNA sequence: TGTGCCAGCAGCCCGCCGGGACTAGCGGGAGTGCATGAGCAGTTCTTC.